The 26 T cell receptor beta chains presented below share a single source sample, sequenced in a study of blood T cell repertoires in COVID-19. Assay used: immunoSEQ multiplex PCR; TCRdb lists only in-frame clones, some missing. The table lists roughly 300,000 clones, 81% of them singletons. The sequenced sample consisted of peripheral blood. These TCRs come from a woman aged 60-70 years with active or convalescent COVID-19.

CDR3 sequence reads: CATNAGGGTDTQYF. CDR3 DNA sequence: TGTGCCACCAACGCGGGGGGGGGCACAGATACGCAGTATTTT. The rearrangement uses TRBV24-1 and TRBJ2-3; 9 bases are a match to TRBD2. Germline assignment: CDR1 KGHDR and CDR2 SFDVKD. Trimming cost V 8 bases and J 1 base; bases outside gene matches: 3. CDR3 length equals 14 residues.

Note on this clone: The same CDR3 can be traced to other DNA sequences in this sample. The V gene is TRBV5-4, the J gene TRBJ2-5; 8 positions match TRBD1. This CDR3 has 15 amino acids. V was clipped by 0 bases and J by 5 bases; unmatched bases: 6. From germline, CDR1 is SGHNT and CDR2 YYREEE (reference sequence). The CDR3 here is CASSLGTGGWETQYF. As DNA, the CDR3 is TGTGCCAGCAGCTTGGGTACAGGGGGTTGGGAGACCCAGTACTTC.

This clone was recorded a few times. This sequence joins TRBV7-3 and TRBJ2-3; possible D gene TRBD1, 7 bases. The V gene lost 5 bases and the J gene lost 7 bases, with 19 bases spanning the gap. This CDR3 is 15 amino acids long. The germline V gene encodes CDR1 SGHTA and CDR2 FQGTGA. CDR3 amino acids: CASSAGQNVINTQYF. CDR3 DNA: TGTGCCAGCAGCGCGGGACAGAACGTCATAAATACGCAGTATTTT.

V usage is TRBV4-3 and J usage is TRBJ1-1, with D uncertain. The germline V gene has CDR1 LGHNA and CDR2 YSLEER. The V end lost 0 bases, the J end lost 3 bases, and 8 bases lay between the germline ends. This CDR3 comprises 14 residues. The CDR3 nucleotides are TGCGCCAGCAGCCAAGACCCTCGGGACACTGAAGCTTTCTTT. Translating it yields CASSQDPRDTEAFF.

This clone turned up a few times. The chain recombines TRBV5-4 with TRBJ1-2, with 8 bases fitting TRBD1. V shed 4 bases, J shed 5 bases, and the junction held 13 bases outside the gene matches. The CDR3 length is 16 residues. Germline CDR1 is SGHNT and CDR2 is YYREEE (reference sequence). This CDR3 is CASSLQTQGAWYGYTF. The CDR3 coding sequence is TGTGCCAGCAGCCTACAGACCCAGGGGGCTTGGTATGGCTACACCTTC.

The chain links TRBV18 to TRBJ1-1, with a weak D call TRBD1 (5 bases). CDR3 length: 14 residues. In germline, CDR1 is KGHSH, CDR2 LQKENI. Trimming took off 3 bases at V and 5 bases at J, with 13 bases between the two ends. The CDR3 nucleotides read TGTGCCAGCTCACCGCAGGAGCGGGGGACTGAAGCTTTCTTT. Translating gives CASSPQERGTEAFF.

This chain uses TRBV7-3 with TRBJ1-6; 8 bases match TRBD1. J gave up 8 bases and V 9 bases, and 6 bases lay outside the gene matches. The length of the CDR3 is 13 residues. Germline CDR1 and CDR2: SGHTA and FQGTGA. In nucleotides, the CDR3 is TGTGCCAGTGGACAGGGATCGGATTCACCCCTCCACTTT. Translated: CASGQGSDSPLHF.

V usage is TRBV7-2 and J usage is TRBJ2-3; D remains ambiguous. This CDR3 is 14 amino acids long. The ends were cut back, 3 bases at V and 3 bases at J, with 10 bases in the middle. Germline assignment: CDR1 SGHTA and CDR2 FQGNSA. CDR3 protein: CASSFTPGTDTQYF. CDR3 coding DNA: TGTGCCAGCAGCTTTACGCCCGGGACAGATACGCAGTATTTT.

This chain uses TRBV5-4 with TRBJ1-1; perhaps TRBD1 as D (6 bases). Germline loops: CDR1 SGHNT, CDR2 YYREEE (reference sequence). V gave up 2 bases and J gave up 4 bases, with 12 bases separating them. The length of the CDR3 is 14 residues. The CDR3 DNA reads TGTGCCAGCAGCTTACAGGGTGGGCGCACTGAAGCTTTCTTT. As protein: CASSLQGGRTEAFF.

The chain employs TRBV2 and TRBJ2-1, with 10 positions matching TRBD2. V was clipped by 6 bases and J by 3 bases; unmatched bases: 2. In germline, CDR1 is SNHLY, CDR2 FYNNEI. The CDR3 is 14 amino acids. CDR3 DNA sequence: TGTGCCAGCAGAGGACTAGCGGTCTACAATGAGCAGTTCTTC. It translates to CASRGLAVYNEQFF.

This rearrangement joins TRBV24-1 to TRBJ1-6; D is ambiguous. The germline gives CDR1 KGHDR, CDR2 SFDVKD. This CDR3 region has 14 residues. Trimming stripped 5 bases from V and 7 bases from J, with 11 bases between. This CDR3 reads CATSAGLPNSPLHF. The CDR3 DNA sequence: TGTGCCACCAGTGCTGGGCTTCCCAATTCACCCCTCCACTTT.

This chain uses TRBV5-3 with TRBJ2-7, with D possibly TRBD2 on 6 matching bases. TRBV5-3 carries the ORF label, with uncertain function. V was shortened by 4 bases and J by 0 bases, with 14 bases between the two germline ends. The CDR3 sequence is 15 residues long. CDR3 sequence (DNA): TGTGCCAGAAGCCCTGAGGGACTTCCCTCCTACGAGCAGTACTTC. Translation gives CARSPEGLPSYEQYF.

J is TRBJ2-6 and V is TRBV19, with TRBD1 matching 8 bases. The CDR3 length is 16 residues. Germline CDR1 reads LNHDA; CDR2 reads SQIVND (reference sequence). The V gene end was trimmed by 7 bases and the J gene end by 2 bases; junction bases not matched to a gene: 7. This chain's CDR3 is CASTAGGYTGANVLTF. The CDR3 DNA reads TGTGCCAGTACCGCAGGGGGCTATACTGGGGCCAACGTCCTGACTTTC. Full variable domain (rest looked up from reference TRBV19 and TRBJ2-6): DGGITQSPKYLFRKEGQNVTLSCEQNLNHDAMYWYRQDPGQGLRLIYYSQIVNDFQKGDIAEGYSVSREKKESFPLTVTSAQKNPTAFYLCASTAGGYTGANVLTFGAGSRLTVL.

The chain carries TRBV5-4 and TRBJ1-2; TRBD1 matches 8 bases. The CDR3 loop spans 14 amino acids. V shed 0 bases and J 7 bases; nucleotides not matched to a gene: 5. Germline CDR1 and CDR2: SGHNT and YYREEE (reference sequence). The CDR3 DNA is TGTGCCAGCAGCTTGGCTCAGGGGGCGCTTGGCTACACCTTC. It codes for CASSLAQGALGYTF.

The genes are TRBV29-1 and TRBJ1-2, with D hard to call. The V end lost 3 bases, the J end lost 8 bases, and 7 bases lay between the germline ends. CDR1 is SQVTM and CDR2 is ANQGSEA in the germline V gene. The CDR3 sequence is 10 residues long. As DNA, the CDR3 is TGCAGCGTTGATGAGGGAGGCTACACCTTC. As protein: CSVDEGGYTF.

The chain carries TRBV6-5 and TRBJ1-2; 7 bases are a match to TRBD1. The CDR3 is 14 residues long. The germline V gene has CDR1 MNHEY and CDR2 SVGAGI. V gave up 4 bases and J gave up 4 bases; unmatched junction bases: 6. CDR3 in DNA: TGTGCCAGCAGTTTAGAACAGGGGACCTATGGCTACACCTTC. Translated, it gives CASSLEQGTYGYTF.

The V and J genes are TRBV12-5 and TRBJ2-3; 8 bases agree with TRBD1. CDR3 length: 17 amino acids. After removal of 2 bases from V and 4 bases from J, the junction contained 11 bases not matched to a gene. Germline V gene data show CDR1 as LGHNT and CDR2 as FRNRAP. The CDR3 DNA follows: TGTGCTAGTGGTTTGCCTGGGAAGGACAGGGCCCCAGATACGCAGTATTTT. Translation: CASGLPGKDRAPDTQYF.

The V gene is TRBV2, the J gene TRBJ1-1; 7 nucleotides line up with TRBD1. The germline gives CDR1 SNHLY, CDR2 FYNNEI. This CDR3 has 14 amino acids. V lost 8 bases to trimming and J lost 2 bases; unmatched junction nucleotides: 8. As DNA, the CDR3 is TGTGCCAGCGAAGCTACAGGGGTTAACACTGAAGCTTTCTTT. Translated: CASEATGVNTEAFF.

The V gene is TRBV4-1, the J gene TRBJ1-1; 8 bases line up with TRBD1. CDR1 and CDR2 from the germline V gene are MGHRA and YSYEKL. The CDR3 totals 15 residues. The V gene end was trimmed by 2 bases and the J gene end by 1 base; junction bases not matched to a gene: 3. CDR3 in DNA: TGCGCCAGCAGCCAACGGACAGGGCGGAACACTGAAGCTTTCTTT. Amino acids: CASSQRTGRNTEAFF.

The chain is built from TRBV7-8 and TRBJ2-7, with unresolved D. V lost 2 bases and J lost 3, with 5 bases in between. This CDR3 spans 12 amino acids. From germline, CDR1 is SGHVS and CDR2 FQNEAQ. CDR3 residues: CASSLSYYEQYF. The CDR3 DNA reads as TGTGCCAGCAGCTTATCTTACTACGAGCAGTACTTC.

This chain uses TRBV9 with TRBJ2-5, with 11 bases identical to TRBD2. Looked up from germline, CDR1 is SGDLS and CDR2 is YYNGEE. J lost 5 bases, V lost 2 bases, and 5 bases had no gene match. The CDR3 runs 15 residues. The CDR3 reads CASSVSGGAAETQYF. The CDR3 DNA reads as TGTGCCAGCAGCGTTAGCGGGGGGGCCGCCGAGACCCAGTACTTC.

The V gene is TRBV4-2, the J gene TRBJ1-4; 7 bases are shared with TRBD1. Per the germline V gene, CDR1 is LGHNA and CDR2 is YNFKEQ. Trimming cost V 4 bases and J 6 bases; bases outside gene matches: 5. The CDR3 extends over 14 amino acids. Written as DNA, the CDR3 is TGTGCCAGCAGCCCCAGGGACAGCTATGAAAAACTGTTTTTT. Its translation: CASSPRDSYEKLFF.

The chain employs TRBV7-8 and TRBJ1-2; the D gene is possibly TRBD1 (6 bases). The CDR3 has 15 amino acids. CDR1 and CDR2 from the germline V gene are SGHVS and FQNEAQ. Deletions cut 1 base from V and 3 bases from J, with 12 bases between. CDR3 in amino acids: CASSLGYRAHYGYTF. The CDR3 DNA sequence: TGTGCCAGCAGCTTAGGGTACAGGGCCCACTATGGCTACACCTTC. The whole variable domain, filled in from reference TRBV7-8 and TRBJ1-2, reads GAGVSQSPRYKVAKRGQDVALRCDPISGHVSLFWYQQALGQGPEFLTYFQNEAQLDKSGLPSDRFFAERPEGSVSTLKIQRTQQEDSAVYLCASSLGYRAHYGYTFGSGTRLTVV.

A single count supports this clone. The V call is TRBV10-3, the J call TRBJ2-1, with 10 bases matching TRBD2. J gave up 7 bases and V 8 bases, and 8 bases lay outside the gene matches. CDR3 length equals 14 residues. The V gene's germline CDR1 is ENHRY and CDR2 SYGVKD. CDR3 sequence (DNA): TGTGCCATCGGGAGCGGGGGGGCCGGGAATGAGCAGTTCTTC. Its protein is CAIGSGGAGNEQFF.

This clone has just a few counts. The same CDR3 is also encoded by other DNA sequences in this sample. V is TRBV12-3 or TRBV12-4 and J is TRBJ1-2; a possible D gene is TRBD1 (5 bases). V was shortened by 8 bases and J by 1 base, with 8 bases between the two germline ends. This CDR3 contains 12 residues. The CDR3 reads CASGRGNYGYTF. Here the CDR3 DNA reads TGTGCCAGCGGAAGGGGTAACTATGGCTACACCTTC.

The chain employs TRBV19 and TRBJ2-7; TRBD1 agrees at 7 bases. This CDR3 contains 12 residues. The germline V gene has CDR1 LNHDA and CDR2 SQIVND (reference sequence). The ends lost 5 bases at V and 4 bases at J; junction bases unmatched: 2. DNA for the CDR3: TGTGCCAGTAGTCGGGACAGATACGAGCAGTACTTC. Amino acids: CASSRDRYEQYF.